This passage covers 25 T cell receptor beta chains from one sample sequenced in a study of T cells after yellow fever vaccination. Each CDR3 protein gets one entry after TCRdb re-called the 5' RACE reads with MiXCR. The sample records 120,000 or so distinct CDR3 sequences, around 9.8% being singletons. The input for sequencing was CD8+ T cells sorted from PBMCs, taken on the day of the yellow fever booster vaccination. The receptors come from a man aged 18 to 30 who received the YFV17D yellow fever vaccine.

V usage is TRBV5-1 and J usage is TRBJ1-1; TRBD1 is a possible D gene (5 bases). The V end was cut by 4 bases, the J end by 7 bases, with 17 bases between. Germline V gene lookup returns CDR1 SGHRS and CDR2 YFSETQ. The CDR3 sequence is 14 residues long. The CDR3 is CASSPPGPALEAFF. CDR3 nucleotide sequence: TGCGCCAGCAGCCCCCCGGGGCCAGCTCTTGAAGCTTTCTTT.

Regarding this clonotype: No DNA is shown, since the ends of the CDR3 on it are uncertain; the CDR3 is the one TCRdb lists. The rearrangement joins TRBV27 to TRBJ2-1; the D segment call TRBD2 is taken from the table without a DNA check. From its first to its last residue, the CDR3 has 13 amino acids. Looked up from germline, CDR1 is MNHEY and CDR2 is SMNVEV (reference sequence). CDR3 sequence: CASSWGSGTSMFF.

CDR3 residues: CASSPGTSGTAGQYV. The CDR3 DNA reads as TGTGCCAGCAGTCCCGGGACTAGCGGTACTGCGGGGCAGTACGTC. The J gene is TRBJ2-7, the V gene TRBV27; 11 bases are shared with TRBD2. The CDR3 has 15 amino acids. Germline V lookup: CDR1 MNHEY, CDR2 SMNVEV (reference sequence). J gave up 9 bases and V 5 bases, and 12 bases lay outside the gene matches.

This clonotype has more than one count but fewer than ten. The rearrangement uses TRBV5-1 and TRBJ2-3; tentative D call: TRBD2 (6 bases). The CDR3 sequence is 14 residues long. Trimming pared 4 bases from V and 6 bases from J, leaving 15 bases between. CDR1 SGHRS and CDR2 YFSETQ come from the germline V gene. In DNA form, the CDR3 reads TGCGCCAGCAGCGGGTACGGCGGGGCGGATACGCAGTATTTT. It yields the protein CASSGYGGADTQYF.

The genes are TRBV21-1 and TRBJ2-1; the table's D call TRBD1 went unverified against the DNA. TRBV21-1 is a documented pseudogene. CDR3 size: 18 residues. The CDR3 spells CASSPPGEVQVSYNEQFF. CDR3 nucleotide sequence: TGTGCCAGCAGCCCCCCGGGAGAGGTCCAGGTCTCCTACAATGAGCAGTTCTTC.

The gene calls are TRBV11-1 and TRBJ2-3, with TRBD2 matching over 7 bases. Per the germline V gene, CDR1 is SGHAT and CDR2 is FQDESV (reference sequence). The V and J ends lost 0 bases and 9 bases, in that order; junction bases with no gene match: 12. This CDR3 has 16 amino acids. The DNA for the CDR3 is TGTGCCAGCAGCTTAGCGGCTAGCGGATACCTCTCAACGCAGTATTTT. Residues: CASSLAASGYLSTQYF.

The chain employs TRBV7-9 and TRBJ1-1; a weak D match, TRBD1 (5 bases). Germline values: CDR1 SEHNR, CDR2 FQNEAQ (reference sequence). Trimming cost V 5 bases and J 0 bases, with 13 bases left between them. The CDR3 spans 15 residues. The CDR3 protein is CASSVVGLMNTEAFF. CDR3 nucleotide sequence: TGTGCCAGCAGCGTCGTGGGGCTAATGAACACTGAAGCTTTCTTT.

This clonotype showed up just a few times. The chain employs TRBV7-6 and TRBJ2-7, with D hard to call. Germline CDR1 and CDR2: SGHVS and FNYEAQ. The CDR3 is made up of 13 amino acids. The V and J ends lost 5 bases and 4 bases respectively, with 12 bases between them. This CDR3 reads CASSTGLGYEQYF. In DNA, the CDR3 is TGTGCCAGCAGCACCGGGCTCGGGTACGAGCAGTACTTC.

This clonotype was seen only a few times. V usage is TRBV15 and J usage is TRBJ1-2; tentatively, D is TRBD1 (6 bases). The CDR3 contains 15 residues. Between the trimmed V and J ends, which lost 0 bases and 3 bases, there was a span of 11 bases. From germline, CDR1 is LNHNV and CDR2 YYDKDF (reference sequence). The CDR3 DNA is TGTGCCACCAGCAGAGAGGGACATCTCCACTATGGCTACACCTTC. This encodes CATSREGHLHYGYTF.

The chain recombines TRBV5-5 with TRBJ2-7; tentatively, D is TRBD1 (5 bases). Germline-derived CDR1 and CDR2 are SGHKS and YYEKEE (reference sequence). The CDR3 contains 14 residues. V was cut by 2 bases and J by 0 bases, with 9 bases left in between. CDR3 DNA sequence: TGTGCCAGCAGCTTATGGGGCAGCTCCTACGAGCAGTACGTC. Translated: CASSLWGSSYEQYV.

Only a few counts were recorded for this clonotype. The chain joins TRBV4-3 to TRBJ1-4; D is perhaps TRBD1 (5 bases). The germline V and J ends were trimmed by 0 bases and 8 bases, with 19 bases remaining between them. The germline V gene encodes CDR1 LGHNA and CDR2 YSLEER. The CDR3 loop spans 17 amino acids. The CDR3 loop reads CASSQDGARDPGEKLFF. The CDR3 DNA reads TGCGCCAGCAGCCAAGATGGGGCCCGGGACCCGGGAGAAAAACTGTTTTTT.

This clonotype came up a few times. V gene TRBV11-2 combines with J gene TRBJ1-3; the D is unclear. Trimming removed 5 bases from V and 0 bases from J, with 8 bases in between. Germline values: CDR1 SGHAT, CDR2 FQNNGV. The length of the CDR3 is 14 residues. CDR3 nucleotides: TGTGCCAGCAGCCCCAGGAGCTCTGGAAACACCATATATTTT. Protein sequence: CASSPRSSGNTIYF.

This clonotype was counted many times. The chain is built from TRBV28 and TRBJ2-5, with D possibly matching TRBD2 (6 bases). The CDR3 runs 20 residues. From germline, CDR1 is MDHEN and CDR2 SYDVKM. V dropped 8 bases and J dropped 5 bases, with 36 bases sitting between them. CDR3 in DNA: TGTGCCAGCTCGTTTATCCACGGAGCGGGCAGTGTATACCCTTTGGAGACCCAGTACTTC. Its protein is CASSFIHGAGSVYPLETQYF.

The chain links TRBV29-1 to TRBJ2-1, with D perhaps assigned TRBD1 or TRBD2 (5 bases each). The germline CDR1 and CDR2 sequences are SQVTM and ANQGSEA. V was shortened by 4 bases and J by 0 bases, with 10 bases between the two germline ends. The CDR3 is 14 amino acids. This CDR3 is CSVGGTPSYNEQFF. The CDR3 bases are TGCAGCGTTGGAGGGACGCCCTCCTACAATGAGCAGTTCTTC.

This clonotype was counted many times. The chain is built from TRBV6-6 and TRBJ1-5, with D maybe TRBD1 (5 bases). The germline V gene has CDR1 MNHNY and CDR2 SVGAGI (reference sequence). The length of the CDR3 is 13 residues. V lost 2 bases and J lost 6, with 8 bases in between. The CDR3 loop reads CASSYPGGQPQHF. CDR3 nucleotides: TGTGCCAGCAGTTACCCGGGGGGTCAGCCCCAGCATTTT.

In this sample, this clonotype turned up a few times. This chain connects TRBV4-1 to TRBJ1-2, with D possibly being TRBD1 (5 bases). The germline V and J ends were trimmed by 2 bases and 7 bases, with 14 bases remaining between them. The CDR3 contains 14 residues. The V gene's germline CDR1 is MGHRA and CDR2 YSYEKL. Written as DNA, the CDR3 is TGCGCCAGCAGCCAACCCCAGGGTAAGGGTGGCTACACCTTC. This sequence encodes CASSQPQGKGGYTF.

In its sample, this clonotype was seen a few times. This chain joins TRBV5-1 and TRBJ2-1, with 10 positions matching TRBD1. Trimming removed 0 bases from V and 9 bases from J; junction bases left unmatched: 15. Germline lookup yields CDR1 SGHRS and CDR2 YFSETQ. The CDR3 has 18 residues. The CDR3: CASSLGDRGLTLASEQFF. The CDR3, as DNA: TGCGCCAGCAGCTTGGGGGACAGGGGATTAACCCTCGCCAGTGAGCAGTTCTTC.

This clonotype was observed a few times. The gene calls are TRBV10-3 and TRBJ1-1, with D possibly TRBD1 on 5 matching bases. Germline V gene data show CDR1 as ENHRY and CDR2 as SYGVKD. V lost 10 bases to trimming and J lost 3 bases, with 21 bases between them. The CDR3 totals 15 residues. The CDR3: CATEDLDMGHTEAFF. The CDR3 coding sequence is TGTGCCACCGAGGATCTGGACATGGGCCACACTGAAGCTTTCTTT.

This clonotype was recorded a few times. This sequence joins TRBV20-1 and TRBJ2-1; 10 nucleotides match TRBD2. Germline V CDR1 and CDR2: DFQATT, SNEGSKA (reference sequence). The CDR3 consists of 16 residues. Trimming removed 6 bases from V and 8 bases from J; junction bases left unmatched: 16. Here the CDR3 reads CSAPVLLAGDADEQFF. As DNA, the CDR3 is TGCAGTGCCCCTGTACTTCTAGCGGGGGATGCGGATGAGCAGTTCTTC.

This clonotype has at least ten counts. The CDR3 region is CASSPGTGPYEQYF. The DNA for the CDR3 is TGTGCCAGCAGTCCGGGGACAGGGCCCTACGAGCAGTACTTC. This rearrangement joins TRBV5-4 to TRBJ2-7; 9 bases are a match to TRBD1. The CDR3 length is 14 residues. CDR1 is SGHNT and CDR2 is YYREEE in the germline V gene (reference sequence). V shed 5 bases, J shed 2 bases, and the junction held 5 bases outside the gene matches.

This clonotype was counted many times. The chain links TRBV7-3 to TRBJ2-1; 7 bases line up with TRBD2. The CDR3 contains 15 residues. V gave up 6 bases and J gave up 2 bases; unmatched junction bases: 7. Germline V gives CDR1 SGHTA, CDR2 FQGTGA. The chain's CDR3 is CASSLGGGAYNEQFF. DNA of the CDR3: TGTGCCAGCAGTTTGGGTGGGGGGGCCTACAATGAGCAGTTCTTC.

The chain employs TRBV6-2 or TRBV6-3 and TRBJ1-2; weak D call: TRBD1 (5 bases). V was clipped by 6 bases and J by 6 bases, with 14 bases between them. This CDR3 is built from 13 residues. From germline, CDR1 is MNHEY and CDR2 SVGEGT. For the CDR3, the DNA is TGTGCCAGCAGCCCATTGGGGACGGATGGCTACACCTTC. Translated, it gives CASSPLGTDGYTF.

This clonotype has a handful of counts. The J gene is TRBJ2-5, the V gene TRBV4-1; 8 bases are shared with TRBD2. The length of the CDR3 is 14 residues. Looked up from germline, CDR1 is MGHRA and CDR2 is YSYEKL. V lost 4 bases to trimming and J lost 3 bases; unmatched junction nucleotides: 4. For the CDR3, the DNA is TGCGCCAGCAGCCCGATTAGCGGGGAAGAGACCCAGTACTTC. Amino acid sequence: CASSPISGEETQYF.

This clonotype was seen a few times. This chain connects TRBV7-2 to TRBJ1-3; no clear D. This CDR3 spans 15 amino acids. Trimming left V 5 bases short and J 0 bases short, with 11 bases between. The V gene's germline CDR1 is SGHTA and CDR2 FQGNSA. This CDR3 reads CASSPRDHSGNTIYF. The CDR3 coding sequence is TGTGCCAGCAGCCCCCGAGATCACTCTGGAAACACCATATATTTT.

This clonotype was observed a few times. This chain links TRBV9 with TRBJ2-1; TRBD1 matches 7 bases. With 4 bases clipped from V and 7 bases from J, the junction kept 11 bases outside the gene matches. Germline loops: CDR1 SGDLS, CDR2 YYNGEE. The CDR3 is 15 amino acids. The CDR3 DNA reads TGTGCCAGCAGCCCTGCCGGGACAGCCCCAAATGAGCAGTTCTTC. Translation gives CASSPAGTAPNEQFF.